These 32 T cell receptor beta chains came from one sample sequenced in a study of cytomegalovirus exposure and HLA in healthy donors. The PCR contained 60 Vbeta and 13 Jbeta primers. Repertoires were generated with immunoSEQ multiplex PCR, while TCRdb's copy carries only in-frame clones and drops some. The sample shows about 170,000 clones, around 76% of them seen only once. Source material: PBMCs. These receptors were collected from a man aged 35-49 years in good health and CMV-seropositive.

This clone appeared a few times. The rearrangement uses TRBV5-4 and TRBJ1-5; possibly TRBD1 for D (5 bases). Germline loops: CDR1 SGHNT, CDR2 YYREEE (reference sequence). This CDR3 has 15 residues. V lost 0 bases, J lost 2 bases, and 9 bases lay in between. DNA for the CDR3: TGTGCCAGCAGCTTGGGGGGCCAGGGCAATCAGCCCCAGCATTTT. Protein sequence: CASSLGGQGNQPQHF.

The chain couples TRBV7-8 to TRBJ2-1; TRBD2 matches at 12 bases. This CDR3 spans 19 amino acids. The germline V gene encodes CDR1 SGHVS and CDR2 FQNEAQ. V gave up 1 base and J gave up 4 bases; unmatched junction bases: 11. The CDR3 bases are TGTGCCAGCAGCTTAGGACTAGCGGGGGCCCGGTACCATTACAATGAGCAGTTCTTC. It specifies CASSLGLAGARYHYNEQFF.

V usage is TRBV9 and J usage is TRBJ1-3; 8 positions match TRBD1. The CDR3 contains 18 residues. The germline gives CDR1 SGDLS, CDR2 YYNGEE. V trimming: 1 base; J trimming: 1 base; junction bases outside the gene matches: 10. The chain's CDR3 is CASSVTEDRGVSGNTIYF. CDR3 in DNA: TGTGCCAGCAGCGTAACCGAAGACAGGGGCGTTTCTGGAAACACCATATATTTT.

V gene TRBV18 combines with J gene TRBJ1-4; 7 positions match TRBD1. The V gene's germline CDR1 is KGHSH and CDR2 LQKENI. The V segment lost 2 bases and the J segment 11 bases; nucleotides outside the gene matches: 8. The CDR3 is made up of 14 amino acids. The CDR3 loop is CASSPYGTVDKLFF. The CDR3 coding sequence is TGTGCCAGCTCACCATACGGGACAGTGGACAAACTGTTTTTT. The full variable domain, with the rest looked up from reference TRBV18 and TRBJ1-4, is NAGVMQNPRHLVRRRGQEARLRCSPMKGHSHVYWYRQLPEEGLKFMVYLQKENIIDESGMPKERFSAEFPKEGPSILRIQQVVRGDSAAYFCASSPYGTVDKLFFGSGTQLSVL.

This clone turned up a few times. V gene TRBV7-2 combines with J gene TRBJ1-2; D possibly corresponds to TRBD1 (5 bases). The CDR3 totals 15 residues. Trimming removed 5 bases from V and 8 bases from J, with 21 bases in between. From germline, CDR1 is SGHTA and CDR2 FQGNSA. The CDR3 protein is CASSTSRDGEGGYTF. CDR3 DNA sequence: TGTGCCAGCAGCACGAGCAGGGACGGGGAGGGAGGCTACACCTTC. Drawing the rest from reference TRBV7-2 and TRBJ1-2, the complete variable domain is GAGVSQSPSNKVTEKGKDVELRCDPISGHTALYWYRQSLGQGLEFLIYFQGNSAPDKSGLPSDRFSAERTGGSVSTLTIQRTQQEDSAVYLCASSTSRDGEGGYTFGSGTRLTVV.

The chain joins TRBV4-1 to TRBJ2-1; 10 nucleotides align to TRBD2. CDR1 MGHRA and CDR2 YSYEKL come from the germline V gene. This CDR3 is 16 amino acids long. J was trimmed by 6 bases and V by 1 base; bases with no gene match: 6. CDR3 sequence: CASSQADLAGGNEQFF. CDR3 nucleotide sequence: TGCGCCAGCAGCCAAGCCGACTTAGCGGGGGGCAATGAGCAGTTCTTC.

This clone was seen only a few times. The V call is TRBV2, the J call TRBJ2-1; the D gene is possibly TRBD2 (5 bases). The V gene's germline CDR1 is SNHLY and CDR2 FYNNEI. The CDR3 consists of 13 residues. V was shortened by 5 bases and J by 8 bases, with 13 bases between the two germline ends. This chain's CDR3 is CASSFDRTDEQFF. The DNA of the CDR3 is TGTGCCAGCAGTTTTGACCGGACTGATGAGCAGTTCTTC.

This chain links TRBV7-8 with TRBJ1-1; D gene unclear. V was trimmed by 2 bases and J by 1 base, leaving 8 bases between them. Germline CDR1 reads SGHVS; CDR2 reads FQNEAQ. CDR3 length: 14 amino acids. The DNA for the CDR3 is TGTGCCAGCAGCTTATTAACAGCGAACACTGAAGCTTTCTTT. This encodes CASSLLTANTEAFF.

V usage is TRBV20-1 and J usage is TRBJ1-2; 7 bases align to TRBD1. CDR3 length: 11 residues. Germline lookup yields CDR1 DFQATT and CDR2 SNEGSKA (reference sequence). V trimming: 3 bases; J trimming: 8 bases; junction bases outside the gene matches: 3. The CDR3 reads CSASRGLGYTF. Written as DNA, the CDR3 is TGCAGTGCTAGTAGGGGGCTGGGCTACACCTTC.

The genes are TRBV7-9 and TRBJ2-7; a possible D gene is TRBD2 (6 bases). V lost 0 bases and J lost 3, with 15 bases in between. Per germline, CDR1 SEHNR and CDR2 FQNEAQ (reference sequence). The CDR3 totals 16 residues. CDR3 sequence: CASSLARGPKYYEQYF. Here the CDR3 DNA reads TGTGCCAGCAGCTTAGCGCGGGGACCGAAGTACTACGAGCAGTACTTC.

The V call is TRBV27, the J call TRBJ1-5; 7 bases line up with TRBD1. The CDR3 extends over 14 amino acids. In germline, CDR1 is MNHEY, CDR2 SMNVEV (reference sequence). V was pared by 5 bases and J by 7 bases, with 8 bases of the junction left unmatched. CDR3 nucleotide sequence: TGTGCCAGCAGTCCACGGGACAGTCAACAGCCCCAGCATTTT. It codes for CASSPRDSQQPQHF.

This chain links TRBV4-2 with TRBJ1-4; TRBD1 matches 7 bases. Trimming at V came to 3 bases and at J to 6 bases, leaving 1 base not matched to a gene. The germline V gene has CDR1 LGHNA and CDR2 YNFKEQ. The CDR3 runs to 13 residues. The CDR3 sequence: CASSQGTDEKLFF. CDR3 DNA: TGTGCCAGCAGCCAGGGGACAGATGAAAAACTGTTTTTT.

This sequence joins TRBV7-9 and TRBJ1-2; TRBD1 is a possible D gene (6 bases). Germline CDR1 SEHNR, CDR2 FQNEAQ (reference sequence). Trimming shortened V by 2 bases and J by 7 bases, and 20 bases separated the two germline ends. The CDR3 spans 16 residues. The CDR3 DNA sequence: TGTGCCAGCAGCTTAACGCCCCGAGGACAGACCGGTGGCTACACCTTC. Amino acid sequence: CASSLTPRGQTGGYTF.

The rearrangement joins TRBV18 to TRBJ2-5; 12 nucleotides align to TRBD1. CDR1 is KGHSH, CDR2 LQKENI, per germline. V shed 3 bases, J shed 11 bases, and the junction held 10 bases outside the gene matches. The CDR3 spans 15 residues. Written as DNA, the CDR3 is TGTGCCAGCTCACCTTCGGGACAGGGGGCGGGGGAGCAGTACTTC. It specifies CASSPSGQGAGEQYF.

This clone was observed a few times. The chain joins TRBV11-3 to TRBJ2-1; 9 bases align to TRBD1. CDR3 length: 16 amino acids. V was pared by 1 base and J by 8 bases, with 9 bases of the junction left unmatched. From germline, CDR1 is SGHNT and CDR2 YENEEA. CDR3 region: CASSLGDRARLDEQFF. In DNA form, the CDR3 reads TGTGCCAGCAGCTTAGGGGACAGGGCGCGGTTAGATGAGCAGTTCTTC.

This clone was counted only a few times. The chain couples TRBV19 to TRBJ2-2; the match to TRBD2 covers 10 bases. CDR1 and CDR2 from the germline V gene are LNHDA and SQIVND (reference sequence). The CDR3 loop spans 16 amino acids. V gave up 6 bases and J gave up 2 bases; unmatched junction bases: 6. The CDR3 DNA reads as TGTGCCAGTAGGAAAGCGGGGGGGCAAAACACCGGGGAGCTGTTTTTT. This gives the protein CASRKAGGQNTGELFF.

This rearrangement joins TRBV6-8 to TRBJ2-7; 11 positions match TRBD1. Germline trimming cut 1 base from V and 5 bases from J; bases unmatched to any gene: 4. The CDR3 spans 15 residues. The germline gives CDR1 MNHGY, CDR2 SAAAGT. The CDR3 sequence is CASSYLGQGGHEQYF. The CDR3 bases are TGTGCCAGCAGTTACTTGGGACAGGGGGGACACGAGCAGTACTTC.

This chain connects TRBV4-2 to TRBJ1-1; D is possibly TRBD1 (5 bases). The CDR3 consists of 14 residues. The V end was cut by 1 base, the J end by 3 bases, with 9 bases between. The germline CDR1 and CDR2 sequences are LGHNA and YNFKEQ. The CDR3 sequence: CASSQGQGDTEAFF. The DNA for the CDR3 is TGTGCCAGCAGCCAAGGGCAGGGCGACACTGAAGCTTTCTTT.

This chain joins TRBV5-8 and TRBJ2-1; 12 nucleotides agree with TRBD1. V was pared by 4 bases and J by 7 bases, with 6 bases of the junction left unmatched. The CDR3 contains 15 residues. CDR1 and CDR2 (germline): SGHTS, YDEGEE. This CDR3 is CASSLGTGGGNEQFF. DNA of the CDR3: TGTGCCAGCAGCCTCGGGACAGGGGGCGGGAATGAGCAGTTCTTC.

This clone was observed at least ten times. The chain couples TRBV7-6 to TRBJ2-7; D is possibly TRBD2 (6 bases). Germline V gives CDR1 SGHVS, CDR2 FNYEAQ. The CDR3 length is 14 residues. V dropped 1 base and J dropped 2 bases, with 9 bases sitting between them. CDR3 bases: TGTGCCAGCAGCTTAGGACTAGACGCCTACGAGCAGTACTTC. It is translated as CASSLGLDAYEQYF. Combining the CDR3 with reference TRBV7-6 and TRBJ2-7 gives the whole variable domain GAGVSQSPRYKVTKRGQDVALRCDPISGHVSLYWYRQALGQGPEFLTYFNYEAQQDKSGLPNDRFSAERPEGSISTLTIQRTEQRDSAMYRCASSLGLDAYEQYFGPGTRLTVT.

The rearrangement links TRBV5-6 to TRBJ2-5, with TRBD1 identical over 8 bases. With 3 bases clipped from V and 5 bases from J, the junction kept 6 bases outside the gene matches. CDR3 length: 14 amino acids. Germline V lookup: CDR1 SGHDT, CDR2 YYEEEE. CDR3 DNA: TGTGCCAGCAGCTCAACAGACAGGGGTGAGACCCAGTACTTC. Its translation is CASSSTDRGETQYF.

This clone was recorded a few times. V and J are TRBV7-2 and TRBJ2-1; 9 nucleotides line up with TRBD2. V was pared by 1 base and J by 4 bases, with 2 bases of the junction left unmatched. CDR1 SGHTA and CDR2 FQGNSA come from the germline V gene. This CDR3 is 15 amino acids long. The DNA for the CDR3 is TGTGCCAGCAGCTTAGGAGCGGGGGGTTACAATGAGCAGTTCTTC. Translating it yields CASSLGAGGYNEQFF.

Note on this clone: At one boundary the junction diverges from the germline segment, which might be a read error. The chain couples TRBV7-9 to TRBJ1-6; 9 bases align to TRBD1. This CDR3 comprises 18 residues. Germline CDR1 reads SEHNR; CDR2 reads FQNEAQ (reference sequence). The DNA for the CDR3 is TGTTCCAGCAGCCCGCGACAGGGGGTCAGCTCCTATAATTCACCCCTCCACTTT. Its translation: CSSSPRQGVSSYNSPLHF.

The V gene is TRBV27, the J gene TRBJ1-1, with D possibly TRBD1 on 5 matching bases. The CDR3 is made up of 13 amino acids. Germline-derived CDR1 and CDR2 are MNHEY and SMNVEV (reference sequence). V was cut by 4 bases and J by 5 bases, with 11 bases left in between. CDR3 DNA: TGTGCCAGCAGTTGGGGGGGAGGGACTGAAGCTTTCTTT. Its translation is CASSWGGGTEAFF.

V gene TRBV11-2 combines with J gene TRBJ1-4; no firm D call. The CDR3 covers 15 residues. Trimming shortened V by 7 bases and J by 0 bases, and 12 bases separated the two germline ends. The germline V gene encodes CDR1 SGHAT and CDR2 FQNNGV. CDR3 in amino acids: CASTEHTTTNEKLFF. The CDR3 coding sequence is TGTGCCAGCACCGAACACACAACAACTAATGAAAAACTGTTTTTT.

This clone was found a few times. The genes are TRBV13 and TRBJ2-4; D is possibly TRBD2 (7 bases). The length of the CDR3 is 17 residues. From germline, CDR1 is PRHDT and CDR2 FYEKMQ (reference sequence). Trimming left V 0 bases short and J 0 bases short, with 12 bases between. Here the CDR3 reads CASSLGGGGPAKNIQYF. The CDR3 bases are TGTGCCAGCAGCTTAGGAGGGGGGGGGCCAGCCAAAAACATTCAGTACTTC.

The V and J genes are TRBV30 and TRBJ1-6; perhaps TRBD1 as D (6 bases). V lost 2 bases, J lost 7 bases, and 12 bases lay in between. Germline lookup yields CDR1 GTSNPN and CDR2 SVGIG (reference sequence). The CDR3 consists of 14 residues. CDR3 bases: TGTGCCTGGAGTATCGACAGGCTAAATTCACCCCTCCACTTT. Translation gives CAWSIDRLNSPLHF.

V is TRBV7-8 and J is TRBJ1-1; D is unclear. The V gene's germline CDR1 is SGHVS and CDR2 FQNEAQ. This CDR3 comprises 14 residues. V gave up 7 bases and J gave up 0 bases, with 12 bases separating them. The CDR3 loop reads CASTPGGVNTEAFF. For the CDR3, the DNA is TGTGCCAGCACCCCGGGCGGGGTGAACACTGAAGCTTTCTTT.

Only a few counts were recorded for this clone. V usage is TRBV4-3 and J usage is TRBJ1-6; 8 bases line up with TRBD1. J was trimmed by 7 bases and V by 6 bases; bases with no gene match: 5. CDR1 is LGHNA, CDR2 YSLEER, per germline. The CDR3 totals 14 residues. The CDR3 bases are TGCGCCAGCAGGGACAGGGTGGGGAATTCACCCCTCCACTTT. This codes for CASRDRVGNSPLHF.

The CDR3 DNA reads TGTGCCAGCAGCGTAGTCGGACAGGGGAGGCACGAGCAGTACTTC. It specifies CASSVVGQGRHEQYF. The chain joins TRBV9 to TRBJ2-7, with 9 bases lining up with TRBD1. Germline V CDR1 and CDR2: SGDLS, YYNGEE. CDR3 size: 15 residues. V lost 0 bases, J lost 5 bases, and 6 bases stayed unmatched.

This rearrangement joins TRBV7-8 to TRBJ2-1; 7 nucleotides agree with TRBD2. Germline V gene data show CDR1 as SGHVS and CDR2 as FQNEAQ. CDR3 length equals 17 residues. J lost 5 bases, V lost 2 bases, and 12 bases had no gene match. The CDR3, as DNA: TGTGCCAGCAGCTTACGGGCCGGGCGGGGAGGGAACAATGAGCAGTTCTTC. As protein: CASSLRAGRGGNNEQFF.

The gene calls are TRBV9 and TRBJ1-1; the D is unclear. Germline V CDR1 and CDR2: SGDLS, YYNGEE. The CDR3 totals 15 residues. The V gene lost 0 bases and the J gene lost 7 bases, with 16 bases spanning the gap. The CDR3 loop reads CASSVGLEVGSEAFF. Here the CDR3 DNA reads TGTGCCAGCAGCGTAGGATTGGAGGTAGGAAGTGAAGCTTTCTTT.